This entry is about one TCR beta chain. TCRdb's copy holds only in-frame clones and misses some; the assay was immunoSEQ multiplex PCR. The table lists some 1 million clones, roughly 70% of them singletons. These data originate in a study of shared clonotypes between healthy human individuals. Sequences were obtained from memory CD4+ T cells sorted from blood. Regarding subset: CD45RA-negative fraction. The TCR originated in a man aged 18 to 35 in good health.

The CDR3 reads CASSSQVAGGTDTQYF. The CDR3 nucleotides are TGTGCCAGCAGCTCCCAGGTGGCAGGGGGAACAGATACGCAGTATTTT. The V gene is TRBV9, the J gene TRBJ2-3; 7 bases map to TRBD1. J gave up 3 bases and V 4 bases, and 11 bases lay outside the gene matches. The CDR3 covers 16 residues. The germline V gene has CDR1 SGDLS and CDR2 YYNGEE.